This TCR beta chain was identified in a study of blood T cells in healthy people across ages. Study results and limitations: Percentage of naive T cells showed a strong correlation with TCR beta diversity. Lack of knowledge of donor CMV status possibly confounded expanded clonotype changes.

Points on this clonotype: Its antigen remains unknown.

Caucasian, healthy and from Russia, the donors were aged between roughly 6 and 100. A minimum of 7 million PBMCs was isolated per sample. The J segment lost 2 bases and the V segment lost 10 bases, leaving 8 bases of the junction unmatched. The CDR3 sequence is 13 residues long. Germline V gene sequence: CDR1 MNHEY, CDR2 SVGAGI. A J-beta primer mix and a sample-barcoded 5' primer were used in a second PCR of roughly 7 to 12 cycles. Each CDR3 protein gets one entry after TCRdb re-called the 5' RACE reads with MiXCR. This repertoire shows some 1.7 million distinct CDR3 sequences, 28% found once; its top ten account for over 7%.

V is TRBV6-5 and J is TRBJ2-7; 7 bases match TRBD1. The TCR sequence derives from a woman aged 25-40 years in good health. Sample: blood. CDR3 DNA: TGTGCCACTAGATGGGGACAGACCTACGAGCAGTACTTC. It encodes CATRWGQTYEQYF.